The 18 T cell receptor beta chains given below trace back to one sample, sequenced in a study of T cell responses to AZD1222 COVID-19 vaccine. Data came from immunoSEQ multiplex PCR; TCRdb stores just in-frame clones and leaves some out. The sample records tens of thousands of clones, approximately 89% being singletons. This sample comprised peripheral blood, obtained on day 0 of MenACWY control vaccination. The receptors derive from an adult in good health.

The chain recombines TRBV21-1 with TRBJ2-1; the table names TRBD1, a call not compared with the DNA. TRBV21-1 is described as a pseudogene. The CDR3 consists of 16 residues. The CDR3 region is CASDNEGTLRYHEQFF. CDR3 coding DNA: TGTGCCAGCGATAACGAGGGGACACTTCGTTATCATGAGCAGTTCTTC.

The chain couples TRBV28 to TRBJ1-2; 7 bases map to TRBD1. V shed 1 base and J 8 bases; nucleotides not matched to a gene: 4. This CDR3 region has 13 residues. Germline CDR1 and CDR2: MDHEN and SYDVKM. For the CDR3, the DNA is TGTGCCAGCAGTTTATATCAGGGGGGCGGCTACACCTTC. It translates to CASSLYQGGGYTF.

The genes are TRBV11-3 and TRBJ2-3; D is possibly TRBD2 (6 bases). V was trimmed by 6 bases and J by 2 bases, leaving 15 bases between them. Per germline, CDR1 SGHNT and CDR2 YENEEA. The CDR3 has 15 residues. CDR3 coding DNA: TGTGCCAGCAGTCGCGGGGCAGCTTTCACAGATACGCAGTATTTT. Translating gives CASSRGAAFTDTQYF.

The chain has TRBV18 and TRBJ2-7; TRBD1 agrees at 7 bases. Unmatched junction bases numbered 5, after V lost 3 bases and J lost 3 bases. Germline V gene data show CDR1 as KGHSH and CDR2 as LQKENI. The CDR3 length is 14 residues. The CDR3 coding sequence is TGTGCCAGCTCACCGCGCAGGGGGTTCTACGAGCAGTACTTC. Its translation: CASSPRRGFYEQYF.

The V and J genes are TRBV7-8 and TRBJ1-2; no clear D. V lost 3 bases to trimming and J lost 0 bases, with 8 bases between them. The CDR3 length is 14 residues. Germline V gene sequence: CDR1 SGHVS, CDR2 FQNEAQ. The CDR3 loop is CASSLYLSNYGYTF. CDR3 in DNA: TGTGCCAGCAGCTTGTACCTCTCTAACTATGGCTACACCTTC. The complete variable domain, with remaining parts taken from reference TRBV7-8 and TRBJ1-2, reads GAGVSQSPRYKVAKRGQDVALRCDPISGHVSLFWYQQALGQGPEFLTYFQNEAQLDKSGLPSDRFFAERPEGSVSTLKIQRTQQEDSAVYLCASSLYLSNYGYTFGSGTRLTVV.

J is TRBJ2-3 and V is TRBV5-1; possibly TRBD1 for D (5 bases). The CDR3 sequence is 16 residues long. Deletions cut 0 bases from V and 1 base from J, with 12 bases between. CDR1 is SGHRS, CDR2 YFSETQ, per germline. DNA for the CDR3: TGCGCCAGCAGCTTGGAAGGGGCAGCAGGCACAGATACGCAGTATTTT. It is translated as CASSLEGAAGTDTQYF.

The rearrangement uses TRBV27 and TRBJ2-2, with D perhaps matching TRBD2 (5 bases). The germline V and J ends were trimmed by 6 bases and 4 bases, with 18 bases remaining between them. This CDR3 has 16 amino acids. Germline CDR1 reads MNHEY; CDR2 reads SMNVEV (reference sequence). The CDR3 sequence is CASRVGQRTPTGELFF. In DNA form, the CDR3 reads TGTGCCAGCAGGGTAGGGCAGCGGACCCCCACCGGGGAGCTGTTTTTT.

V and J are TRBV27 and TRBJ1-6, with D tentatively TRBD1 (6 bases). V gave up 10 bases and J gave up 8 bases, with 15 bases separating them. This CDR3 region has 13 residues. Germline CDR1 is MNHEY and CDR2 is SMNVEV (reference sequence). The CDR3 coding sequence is TGTGCCACCCGAGGGGGTAGAGATTCACCCCTCCACTTT. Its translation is CATRGGRDSPLHF.

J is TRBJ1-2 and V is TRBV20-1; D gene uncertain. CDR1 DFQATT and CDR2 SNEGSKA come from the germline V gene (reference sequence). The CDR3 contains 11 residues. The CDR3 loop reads CSPTTDYGYTF. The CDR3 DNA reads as TGCAGCCCCACGACCGACTATGGCTACACCTTC.

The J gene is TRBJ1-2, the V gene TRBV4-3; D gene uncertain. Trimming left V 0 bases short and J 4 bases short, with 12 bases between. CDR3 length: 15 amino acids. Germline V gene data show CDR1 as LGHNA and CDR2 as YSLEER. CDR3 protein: CASSQDRRIRYGYTF. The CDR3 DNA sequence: TGCGCCAGCAGCCAAGATCGTAGGATTCGCTATGGCTACACCTTC.

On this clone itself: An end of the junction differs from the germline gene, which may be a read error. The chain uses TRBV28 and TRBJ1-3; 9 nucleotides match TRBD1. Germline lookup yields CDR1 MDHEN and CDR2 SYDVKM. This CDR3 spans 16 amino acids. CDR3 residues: CANSYSQGAGGNTIYF. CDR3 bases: TGTGCCAACAGTTACTCACAGGGGGCTGGTGGAAACACCATATATTTT.

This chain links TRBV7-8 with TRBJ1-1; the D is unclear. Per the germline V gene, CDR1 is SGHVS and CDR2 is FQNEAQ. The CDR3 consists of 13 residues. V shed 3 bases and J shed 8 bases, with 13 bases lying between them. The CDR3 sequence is CASSFRPLEEAFF. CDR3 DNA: TGTGCCAGCAGCTTTAGACCCCTCGAGGAAGCTTTCTTT. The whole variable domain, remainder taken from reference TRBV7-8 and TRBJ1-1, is GAGVSQSPRYKVAKRGQDVALRCDPISGHVSLFWYQQALGQGPEFLTYFQNEAQLDKSGLPSDRFFAERPEGSVSTLKIQRTQQEDSAVYLCASSFRPLEEAFFGQGTRLTVV.

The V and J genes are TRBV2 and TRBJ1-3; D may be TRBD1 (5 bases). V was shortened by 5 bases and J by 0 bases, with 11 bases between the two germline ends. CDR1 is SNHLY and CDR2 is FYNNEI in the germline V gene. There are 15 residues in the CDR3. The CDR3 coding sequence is TGTGCCAGCAGTCGAGACAGTTCCTCTGGAAACACCATATATTTT. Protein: CASSRDSSSGNTIYF.

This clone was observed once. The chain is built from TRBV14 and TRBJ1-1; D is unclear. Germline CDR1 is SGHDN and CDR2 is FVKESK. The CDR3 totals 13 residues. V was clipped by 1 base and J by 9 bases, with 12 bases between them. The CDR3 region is CASSQGSALKAFF. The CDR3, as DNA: TGTGCCAGCAGCCAAGGGTCAGCCCTGAAAGCTTTCTTT.

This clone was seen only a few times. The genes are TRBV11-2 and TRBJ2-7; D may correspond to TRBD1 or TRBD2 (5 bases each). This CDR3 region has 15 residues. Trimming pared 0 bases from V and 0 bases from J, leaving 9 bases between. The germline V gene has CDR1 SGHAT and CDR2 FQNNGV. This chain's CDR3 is CASSLDGGPSYEQYF. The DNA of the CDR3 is TGTGCCAGCAGCTTAGATGGGGGTCCCTCCTACGAGCAGTACTTC.

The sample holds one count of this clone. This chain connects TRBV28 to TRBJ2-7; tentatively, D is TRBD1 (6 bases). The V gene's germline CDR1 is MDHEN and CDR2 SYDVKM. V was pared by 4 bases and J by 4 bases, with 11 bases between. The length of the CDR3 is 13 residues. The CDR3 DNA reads TGTGCCAGCAGTTCAGGACAGTTTTACGAGCAGTACTTC. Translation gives CASSSGQFYEQYF. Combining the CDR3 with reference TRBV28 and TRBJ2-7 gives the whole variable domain DVKVTQSSRYLVKRTGEKVFLECVQDMDHENMFWYRQDPGLGLRLIYFSYDVKMKEKGDIPEGYSVSREKKERFSLILESASTNQTSMYLCASSSGQFYEQYFGPGTRLTVT.

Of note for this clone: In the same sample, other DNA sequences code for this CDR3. The CDR3 region is CASSSGTSYNEQFF. For the CDR3, the DNA is TGCGCCAGCAGCTCCGGGACTAGCTACAATGAGCAGTTCTTC. The chain uses TRBV5-1 and TRBJ2-1; 8 nucleotides agree with TRBD2. Germline values: CDR1 SGHRS, CDR2 YFSETQ. The CDR3 spans 14 residues. After removal of 3 bases from V and 3 bases from J, the junction contained 2 bases not matched to a gene.

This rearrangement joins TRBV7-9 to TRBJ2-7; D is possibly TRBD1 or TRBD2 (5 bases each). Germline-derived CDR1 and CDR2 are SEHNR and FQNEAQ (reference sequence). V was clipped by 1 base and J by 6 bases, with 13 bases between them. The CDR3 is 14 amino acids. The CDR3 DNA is TGTGCCAGCAGCTTAGGCCAGGGAAGCGGCGAGCAGTACTTC. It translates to CASSLGQGSGEQYF.